This T cell receptor (beta chain) was identified in a study of T cells after yellow fever vaccination. The V end was cut by 7 bases, the J end by 2 bases, with 11 bases between. The CDR3 runs 13 residues. Germline CDR1 reads MNHEY; CDR2 reads SMNVEV (reference sequence). In TCRdb, the 5' RACE reads were re-called with MiXCR into one record per CDR3 protein. The sample lists under 300,000 distinct CDR3 sequences; about an eighth were seen once. Overall study findings and caveats: Contaminating bulk clonotypes could be abundant in FACS-sorted repertoires.

This clonotype has more than one count but fewer than ten. Its matching antigen is unknown. The clonotype comes from a man in his thirties or forties who received the YFV17D yellow fever vaccine. This chain joins TRBV27 and TRBJ2-5, with D unclear. Sequencing used CD4+ T cells sorted from PBMCs, obtained 45 days after the yellow fever booster vaccination. Here the CDR3 reads CASKHDWQETQYF. CDR3 in DNA: TGTGCCAGCAAACATGACTGGCAAGAGACCCAGTACTTC.